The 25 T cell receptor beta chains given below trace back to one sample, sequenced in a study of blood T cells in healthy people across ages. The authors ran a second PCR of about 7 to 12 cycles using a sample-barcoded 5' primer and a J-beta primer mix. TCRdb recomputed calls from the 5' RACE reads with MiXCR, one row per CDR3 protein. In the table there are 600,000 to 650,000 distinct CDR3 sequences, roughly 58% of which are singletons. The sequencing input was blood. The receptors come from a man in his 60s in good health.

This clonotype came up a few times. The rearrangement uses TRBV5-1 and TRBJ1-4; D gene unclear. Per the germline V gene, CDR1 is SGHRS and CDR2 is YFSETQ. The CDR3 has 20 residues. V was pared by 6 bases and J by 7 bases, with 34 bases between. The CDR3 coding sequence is TGCGCCAGCATTAAAACGAGCGCAGGATCGGCCCTGGCCCATAGTGAAAAACTGTTTTTT. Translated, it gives CASIKTSAGSALAHSEKLFF.

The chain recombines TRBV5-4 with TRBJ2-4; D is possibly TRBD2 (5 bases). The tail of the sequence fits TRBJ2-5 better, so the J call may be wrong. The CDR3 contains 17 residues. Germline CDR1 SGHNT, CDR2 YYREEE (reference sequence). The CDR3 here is CASSFEEHGECQETQYF. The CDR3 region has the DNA TGTGCCAGCAGCTTTGAAGAACATGGGGAGTGCCAAGAGACCCAGTACTTC.

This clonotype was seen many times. CDR3 residues: CASSDWGDNSPLHF. CDR3 nucleotide sequence: TGTGCCAGCAGTGATTGGGGGGATAATTCACCCCTCCACTTT. The gene calls are TRBV25-1 and TRBJ1-6, with TRBD1 as a possible D gene (5 bases). The length of the CDR3 is 14 residues. CDR1 and CDR2 from the germline V gene are MGHDK and SYGVNS. V lost 3 bases and J 5 bases, leaving 8 bases between the germline ends.

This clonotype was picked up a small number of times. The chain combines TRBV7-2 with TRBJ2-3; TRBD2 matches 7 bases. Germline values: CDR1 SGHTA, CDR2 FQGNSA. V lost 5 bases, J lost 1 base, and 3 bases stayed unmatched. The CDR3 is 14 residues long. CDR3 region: CASSTTSGTDTQYF. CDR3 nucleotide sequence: TGTGCCAGCAGCACCACTAGCGGCACAGATACGCAGTATTTT.

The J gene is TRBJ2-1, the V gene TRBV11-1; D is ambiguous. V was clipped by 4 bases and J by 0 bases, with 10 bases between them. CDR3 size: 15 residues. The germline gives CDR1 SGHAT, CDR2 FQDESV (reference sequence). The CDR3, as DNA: TGTGCCAGCAGCTCACGGGTGAGCTCCTACAATGAGCAGTTCTTC. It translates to CASSSRVSSYNEQFF.

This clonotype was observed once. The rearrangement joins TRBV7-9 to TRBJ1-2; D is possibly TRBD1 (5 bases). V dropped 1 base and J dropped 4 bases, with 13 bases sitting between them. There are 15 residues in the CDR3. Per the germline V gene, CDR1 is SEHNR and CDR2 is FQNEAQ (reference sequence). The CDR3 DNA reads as TGTGCCAGCAGCTTAGTTGCAGGGCTAACCTATGGCTACACCTTC. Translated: CASSLVAGLTYGYTF.

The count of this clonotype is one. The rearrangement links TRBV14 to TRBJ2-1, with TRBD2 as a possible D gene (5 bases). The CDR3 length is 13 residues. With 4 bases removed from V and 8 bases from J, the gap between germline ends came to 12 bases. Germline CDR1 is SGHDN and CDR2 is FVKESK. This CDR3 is CASSPPEADEQFF. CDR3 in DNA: TGTGCCAGCAGCCCTCCGGAGGCGGATGAGCAGTTCTTC.

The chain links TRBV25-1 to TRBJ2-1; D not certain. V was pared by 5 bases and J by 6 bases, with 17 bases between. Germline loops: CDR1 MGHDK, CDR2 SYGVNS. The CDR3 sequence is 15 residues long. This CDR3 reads CASSLTPPGLNEQFF. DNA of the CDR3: TGTGCCAGCAGTTTAACCCCCCCCGGGCTCAATGAGCAGTTCTTC.

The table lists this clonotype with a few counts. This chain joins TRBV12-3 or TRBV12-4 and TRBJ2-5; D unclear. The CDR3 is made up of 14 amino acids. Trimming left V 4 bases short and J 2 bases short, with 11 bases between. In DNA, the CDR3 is TGTGCCAGCAGTTCTCTTTACCGTCAAGAGACCCAGTACTTC. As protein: CASSSLYRQETQYF.

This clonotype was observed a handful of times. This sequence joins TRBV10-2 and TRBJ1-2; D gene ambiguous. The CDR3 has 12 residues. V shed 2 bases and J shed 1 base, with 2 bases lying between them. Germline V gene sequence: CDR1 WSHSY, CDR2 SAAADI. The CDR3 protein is CASSEVNYGYTF. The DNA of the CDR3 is TGCGCCAGCAGTGAGGTTAACTATGGCTACACCTTC.

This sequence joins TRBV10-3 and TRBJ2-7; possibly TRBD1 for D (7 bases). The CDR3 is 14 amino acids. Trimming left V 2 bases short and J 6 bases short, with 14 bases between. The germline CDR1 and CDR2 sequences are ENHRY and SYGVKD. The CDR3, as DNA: TGTGCCATCAGTGAGCCAGGGGGGCGGGTCGAGCAGTACTTC. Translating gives CAISEPGGRVEQYF.

This CDR3 is CASSLTGQAQETQYF. DNA for the CDR3: TGTGCCAGCAGTCTCACGGGACAGGCCCAAGAGACCCAGTACTTC. This sequence joins TRBV7-9 and TRBJ2-4; 8 bases match TRBD1. The J call could be wrong; TRBJ2-5 is a better fit for the DNA end. The CDR3 totals 15 residues. Per the germline V gene, CDR1 is SEHNR and CDR2 is FQNEAQ (reference sequence).

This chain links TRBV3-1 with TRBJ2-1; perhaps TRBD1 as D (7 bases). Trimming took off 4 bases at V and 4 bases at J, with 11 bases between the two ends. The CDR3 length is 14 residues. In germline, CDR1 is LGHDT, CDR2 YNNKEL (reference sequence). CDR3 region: CASSRGTEYNEQFF. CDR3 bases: TGTGCCAGCAGCCGCGGGACAGAATACAATGAGCAGTTCTTC.

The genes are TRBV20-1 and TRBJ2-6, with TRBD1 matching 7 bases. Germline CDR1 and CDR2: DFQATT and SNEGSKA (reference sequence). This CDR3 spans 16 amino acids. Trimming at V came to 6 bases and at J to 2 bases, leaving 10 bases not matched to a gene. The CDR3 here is CSAQTGVGAGANVLTF. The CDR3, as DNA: TGCAGTGCACAAACAGGGGTTGGGGCTGGGGCCAACGTCCTGACTTTC.

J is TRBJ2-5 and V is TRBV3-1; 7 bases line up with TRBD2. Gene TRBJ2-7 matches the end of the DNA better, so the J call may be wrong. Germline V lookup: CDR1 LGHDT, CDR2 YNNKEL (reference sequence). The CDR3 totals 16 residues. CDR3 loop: CASSRGGTTEPYEQYF. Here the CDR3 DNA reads TGTGCCAGCAGCCGAGGCGGGACTACAGAACCCTACGAGCAGTACTTC.

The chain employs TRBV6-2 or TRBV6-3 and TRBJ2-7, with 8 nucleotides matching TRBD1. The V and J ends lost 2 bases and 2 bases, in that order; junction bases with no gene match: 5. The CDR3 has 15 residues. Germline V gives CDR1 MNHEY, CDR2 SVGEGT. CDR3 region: CASSYRSDRAYEQYF. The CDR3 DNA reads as TGTGCCAGCAGTTACCGATCGGACAGGGCCTACGAGCAGTACTTC.

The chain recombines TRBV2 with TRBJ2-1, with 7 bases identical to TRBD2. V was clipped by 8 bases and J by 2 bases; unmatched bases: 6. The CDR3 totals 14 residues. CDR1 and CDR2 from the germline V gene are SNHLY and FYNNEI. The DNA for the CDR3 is TGTGCCAGCTCAAGCGGGGAGGCCTACAATGAGCAGTTCTTC. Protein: CASSSGEAYNEQFF.

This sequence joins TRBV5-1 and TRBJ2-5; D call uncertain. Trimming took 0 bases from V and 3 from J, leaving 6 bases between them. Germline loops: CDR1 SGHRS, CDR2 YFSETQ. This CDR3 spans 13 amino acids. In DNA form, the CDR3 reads TGCGCCAGCAGCTTGGATGTAGAAGAGACCCAGTACTTC. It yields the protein CASSLDVEETQYF.

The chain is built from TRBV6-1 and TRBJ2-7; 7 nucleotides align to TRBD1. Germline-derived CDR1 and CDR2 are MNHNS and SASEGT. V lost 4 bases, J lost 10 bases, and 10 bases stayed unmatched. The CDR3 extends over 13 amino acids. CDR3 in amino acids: CASSVQGLEAQYF. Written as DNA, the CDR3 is TGTGCCAGCAGTGTACAGGGGCTCGAGGCCCAGTACTTC.

CDR3 bases: TGTGCCATCAGTGAGTCCACAGGGAACGGCTACACCTTC. It is translated as CAISESTGNGYTF. The chain has TRBV10-3 and TRBJ1-2, with D perhaps TRBD1 (6 bases). Germline CDR1 is ENHRY and CDR2 is SYGVKD. CDR3 length: 13 residues. V was pared by 0 bases and J by 8 bases, with 10 bases between.

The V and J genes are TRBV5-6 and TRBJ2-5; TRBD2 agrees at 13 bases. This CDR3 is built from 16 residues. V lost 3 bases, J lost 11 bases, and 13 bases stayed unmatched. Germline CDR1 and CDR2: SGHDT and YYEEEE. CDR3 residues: CASSYRLAGGRNEQYF. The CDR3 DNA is TGTGCCAGCAGCTATAGACTAGCGGGGGGTCGGAATGAGCAGTACTTC.

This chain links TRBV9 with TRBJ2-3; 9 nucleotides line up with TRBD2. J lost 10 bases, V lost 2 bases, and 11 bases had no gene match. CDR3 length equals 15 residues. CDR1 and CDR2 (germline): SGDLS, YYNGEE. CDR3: CASSVNSGGVRPQYF. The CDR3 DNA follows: TGTGCCAGCAGCGTTAATAGCGGGGGTGTTCGCCCGCAGTATTTT.

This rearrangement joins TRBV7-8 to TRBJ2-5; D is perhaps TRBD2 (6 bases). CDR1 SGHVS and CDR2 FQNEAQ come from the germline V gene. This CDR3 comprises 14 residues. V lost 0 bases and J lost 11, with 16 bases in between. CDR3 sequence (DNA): TGTGCCAGCAGCTTAGCGCGGCTAGCCCGGGAGCAGTACTTC. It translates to CASSLARLAREQYF.

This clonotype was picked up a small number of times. CDR3 amino acids: CSARDRQGYPYEQYF. The CDR3 DNA sequence: TGCAGTGCTAGAGATCGTCAAGGGTACCCCTACGAGCAGTACTTC. This sequence joins TRBV20-1 and TRBJ2-7; D uncertain. This CDR3 is 15 amino acids long. Trimming cost V 0 bases and J 2 bases, with 14 bases left between them. The germline V gene has CDR1 DFQATT and CDR2 SNEGSKA (reference sequence).

CDR3 residues: CASSLGGALNNEQFF. CDR3 nucleotide sequence: TGTGCCAGCAGCTTAGGGGGCGCCCTAAACAATGAGCAGTTCTTC. The chain employs TRBV7-2 and TRBJ2-1, with TRBD1 as a possible D gene (5 bases). This CDR3 region has 15 residues. The germline V gene encodes CDR1 SGHTA and CDR2 FQGNSA. V was cut by 1 base and J by 5 bases, with 12 bases left in between. Full variable domain (remainder filled in from reference TRBV7-2 and TRBJ2-1): GAGVSQSPSNKVTEKGKDVELRCDPISGHTALYWYRQSLGQGLEFLIYFQGNSAPDKSGLPSDRFSAERTGGSVSTLTIQRTQQEDSAVYLCASSLGGALNNEQFFGPGTRLTVL.